The 14 T cell receptor beta chains below come from one sample, sequenced in a study of control samples from healthy donors and cancer patients. Here immunoSEQ multiplex PCR was the method, and the copy in TCRdb shows in-frame clones only, minus some. Of 80,000 to 100,000 clones listed, around nine tenths were seen once; the top ten hold about 3%. Sequenced input: blood. The source is a human donor in good health. The donor label of this sample is uncertain.

This clone was seen only once. The V call is TRBV12-1, the J call TRBJ2-3; the listed D gene, TRBD2, was not tested against the DNA. TRBV12-1 is marked as a pseudogene. The length of the CDR3 is 19 residues. CDR3 DNA sequence: TGTGCCAGCAGCTCACGTCTAGCGGGGGCTATTCATAACACAGATACGCAGTATTTT. Protein product: CASSSRLAGAIHNTDTQYF.

About this clone: The same CDR3 is also encoded by other DNA sequences in this sample. The chain combines TRBV3-1 (or the pseudogene TRBV3-2) with TRBJ2-5, with D tentatively TRBD2 (6 bases). Trimming took off 0 bases at V and 4 bases at J, with 15 bases between the two ends. CDR1 and CDR2 from the germline V gene are LGHDT and YNNKEL (reference sequence). The CDR3 covers 16 residues. The CDR3 DNA reads TGTGCCAGCAGCCAAGAATTGGCGGGATTAGGAGAGACCCAGTACTTC. Amino acid sequence: CASSQELAGLGETQYF.

This chain uses TRBV2 with TRBJ1-1; 10 bases map to TRBD1. The V gene's germline CDR1 is SNHLY and CDR2 FYNNEI. The V gene end was trimmed by 8 bases and the J gene end by 1 base; junction bases not matched to a gene: 10. This CDR3 region has 16 residues. The CDR3: CASLRGQGVGNTEAFF. CDR3 DNA sequence: TGTGCCAGCTTAAGAGGACAGGGGGTAGGGAACACTGAAGCTTTCTTT.

The V call is TRBV6-5, the J call TRBJ2-7; the D is unclear. V lost 6 bases and J lost 3, with 12 bases in between. Per the germline V gene, CDR1 is MNHEY and CDR2 is SVGAGI. CDR3 length: 13 residues. CDR3 loop: CASRGSVDYEQYF. The CDR3, as DNA: TGTGCCAGCAGGGGCTCGGTTGACTACGAGCAGTACTTC.

This chain links TRBV25-1 with TRBJ1-1; D ambiguous. V was clipped by 3 bases and J by 4 bases, with 12 bases between them. This CDR3 region has 14 residues. Germline V gives CDR1 MGHDK, CDR2 SYGVNS. The CDR3 reads CASSEGERATEAFF. The CDR3 DNA is TGTGCCAGCAGTGAGGGAGAACGGGCCACTGAAGCTTTCTTT.

The gene calls are TRBV2 and TRBJ1-5; the match to TRBD1 covers 7 bases. This CDR3 is 14 amino acids long. Unmatched junction bases numbered 3, after V lost 3 bases and J lost 4 bases. Germline assignment: CDR1 SNHLY and CDR2 FYNNEI. In nucleotides, the CDR3 is TGTGCCAGCAGTGACGGCAGGGGGAATCAGCCCCAGCATTTT. As protein: CASSDGRGNQPQHF. Drawing the rest from reference TRBV2 and TRBJ1-5, the complete variable domain is EPEVTQTPSHQVTQMGQEVILRCVPISNHLYFYWYRQILGQKVEFLVSFYNNEISEKSEIFDDQFSVERPDGSNFTLKIRSTKLEDSAMYFCASSDGRGNQPQHFGDGTRLSIL.

This sequence joins TRBV14 and TRBJ2-6; maybe TRBD1 (5 bases). This CDR3 contains 18 residues. Germline V gene lookup returns CDR1 SGHDN and CDR2 FVKESK. V shed 3 bases and J shed 1 base, with 16 bases lying between them. The CDR3 coding sequence is TGTGCCAGCAGCCACTATGGGGCGCACGAATCTGGGGCCAACGTCCTGACTTTC. It translates to CASSHYGAHESGANVLTF.

The chain recombines TRBV27 with TRBJ1-6, with unresolved D. This CDR3 is 12 amino acids long. Germline CDR1 reads MNHEY; CDR2 reads SMNVEV (reference sequence). V lost 5 bases and J lost 7, with 6 bases in between. CDR3 amino acids: CASSRENSPLHF. CDR3 in DNA: TGTGCCAGCAGTCGGGAAAATTCACCCCTCCACTTT.

This clone was found once. Written as DNA, the CDR3 is TGTGCCAGCGCAACTCCCGGGGGCAAGGACACTGAAGCTTTCTTT. It codes for CASATPGGKDTEAFF. This chain connects TRBV27 to TRBJ1-1; D possibly corresponds to TRBD1 (6 bases). Germline CDR1 reads MNHEY; CDR2 reads SMNVEV (reference sequence). Trimming removed 8 bases from V and 3 bases from J, with 19 bases in between. This CDR3 spans 15 amino acids.

The chain links TRBV3-1 (or the pseudogene TRBV3-2) to TRBJ2-5; D remains ambiguous. The length of the CDR3 is 12 residues. Germline CDR1 is LGHDT and CDR2 is YNNKEL (reference sequence). Trimming shortened V by 2 bases and J by 4 bases, and 5 bases separated the two germline ends. DNA for the CDR3: TGTGCCAGCAGCCAATCGACAGAGACCCAGTACTTC. Translation: CASSQSTETQYF.

The J gene is TRBJ1-1, the V gene TRBV5-4; D is undetermined. This CDR3 spans 13 amino acids. V was shortened by 1 base and J by 4 bases, with 8 bases between the two germline ends. CDR1 is SGHNT, CDR2 YYREEE, per germline (reference sequence). DNA for the CDR3: TGTGCCAGCAGCTTGAAAGGGTCCACTGAAGCTTTCTTT. Translating gives CASSLKGSTEAFF.

V is TRBV7-9 and J is TRBJ2-2; the D is unclear. Per the germline V gene, CDR1 is SEHNR and CDR2 is FQNEAQ (reference sequence). The V end lost 2 bases, the J end lost 3 bases, and 1 base lay between the germline ends. The CDR3 has 12 amino acids. DNA for the CDR3: TGTGCCAGCAGCTTATACACCGGGGAGCTGTTTTTT. It encodes CASSLYTGELFF.

The rearrangement links TRBV14 to TRBJ1-1; D is undetermined. CDR3 size: 15 residues. V lost 4 bases and J 3 bases, leaving 15 bases between the germline ends. In germline, CDR1 is SGHDN, CDR2 FVKESK. CDR3 residues: CASSLRTGRYTEAFF. The CDR3 region has the DNA TGTGCCAGCAGCCTCAGGACGGGAAGGTACACTGAAGCTTTCTTT.

The gene calls are TRBV5-1 and TRBJ2-3; no reliable D call. The germline V and J ends were trimmed by 0 bases and 5 bases, with 4 bases remaining between them. The CDR3 has 12 residues. Germline values: CDR1 SGHRS, CDR2 YFSETQ. CDR3 protein: CASSLDLDTQYF. The CDR3, as DNA: TGCGCCAGCAGCTTGGATCTAGATACGCAGTATTTT.